A single sample is the source of the 27 T cell receptor beta chains below, sequenced in a study of shared clonotypes between healthy human individuals. Here immunoSEQ multiplex PCR was the method, and the copy in TCRdb shows in-frame clones only, minus some. The profile shows about 980,000 clones, over 60% of them singletons. The specimen was memory CD4+ T cells sorted from blood. The subset was: CD45RA-negative fraction. All receptors derive from a man between 18 and 29 years old in good health.

CDR3 amino acids: CASSLEVNIQYF. The CDR3 bases are TGTGCCAGCAGCTTAGAGGTAAACATTCAGTACTTC. This chain links TRBV7-2 with TRBJ2-4; unclear D gene. The CDR3 is 12 residues long. The V end was cut by 1 base, the J end by 6 bases, with 4 bases between. Germline loops: CDR1 SGHTA, CDR2 FQGNSA. Filled out from reference TRBV7-2 and TRBJ2-4, the complete variable domain reads GAGVSQSPSNKVTEKGKDVELRCDPISGHTALYWYRQSLGQGLEFLIYFQGNSAPDKSGLPSDRFSAERTGGSVSTLTIQRTQQEDSAVYLCASSLEVNIQYFGAGTRLSVL.

This rearrangement joins TRBV5-6 to TRBJ2-3; 12 positions match TRBD2. Trimming cost V 4 bases and J 2 bases; bases outside gene matches: 11. CDR1 and CDR2 from the germline V gene are SGHDT and YYEEEE. This CDR3 is built from 18 residues. The DNA for the CDR3 is TGTGCCAGCAGCCGGGGACTAGCGGGTTGGGAAGCCACAGATACGCAGTATTTT. Protein: CASSRGLAGWEATDTQYF.

J is TRBJ2-4 and V is TRBV4-3; 8 bases are shared with TRBD2. V gave up 7 bases and J gave up 8 bases; unmatched junction bases: 7. Germline V gene sequence: CDR1 LGHNA, CDR2 YSLEER. The CDR3 spans 13 residues. CDR3 bases: TGCGCCAGCAATTATGGCGGGAGGCACATTCAGTACTTC. This gives the protein CASNYGGRHIQYF.

This clone was counted once. V is TRBV28 and J is TRBJ2-7, with 8 positions matching TRBD1. Trimming removed 6 bases from V and 5 bases from J; junction bases left unmatched: 12. The CDR3 is 15 amino acids. The germline V gene has CDR1 MDHEN and CDR2 SYDVKM. The CDR3 DNA reads as TGTGCCAGCAGACAACGAACAGGGGGGAACAACGAGCAGTACTTC. Translated, it gives CASRQRTGGNNEQYF.

The CDR3 reads CATANGLILSTDTQYF. CDR3 nucleotides: TGTGCCACGGCGAATGGCCTGATCCTTAGCACAGATACGCAGTATTTT. This chain links TRBV6-6 with TRBJ2-3; no clear D. CDR3 size: 16 residues. V was cut by 10 bases and J by 0 bases, with 20 bases left in between. Germline CDR1 MNHNY, CDR2 SVGAGI (reference sequence).

The J gene is TRBJ2-1, the V gene TRBV7-2; the match to TRBD2 covers 11 bases. Germline V gene data show CDR1 as SGHTA and CDR2 as FQGNSA. Trimming took 5 bases from V and 7 from J; bases not matched to a gene: 7. The CDR3 consists of 15 residues. The CDR3 reads CASSTLAGVVNEQFF. Written as DNA, the CDR3 is TGTGCCAGCAGCACACTAGCGGGAGTTGTGAATGAGCAGTTCTTC.

The CDR3 DNA follows: TGTGCCAGTACTGGGACAGCGATGAACACTGAAGCTTTCTTT. This encodes CASTGTAMNTEAFF. The V gene is TRBV19, the J gene TRBJ1-1; 7 nucleotides line up with TRBD1. CDR1 LNHDA and CDR2 SQIVND come from the germline V gene (reference sequence). Trimming cost V 7 bases and J 0 bases; bases outside gene matches: 5. The CDR3 has 14 amino acids.

The CDR3 sequence: CASSFLGQGQGPLHF. In DNA, the CDR3 is TGTGCCAGCAGTTTTTTAGGACAGGGGCAGGGACCCCTCCACTTT. This rearrangement joins TRBV25-1 to TRBJ1-6; TRBD1 aligns across 9 bases. From germline, CDR1 is MGHDK and CDR2 SYGVNS. The CDR3 is made up of 15 amino acids. The V segment lost 5 bases and the J segment 12 bases; nucleotides outside the gene matches: 11.

This rearrangement joins TRBV5-6 to TRBJ2-3; D possibly matches TRBD1 or TRBD2 (5 bases each). The CDR3 totals 13 residues. Germline V CDR1 and CDR2: SGHDT, YYEEEE. V was clipped by 3 bases and J by 6 bases, with 11 bases between them. The CDR3 nucleotides read TGTGCCAGCAGCTGGGGACCCGAGGATACGCAGTATTTT. Its protein is CASSWGPEDTQYF.

This chain uses TRBV18 with TRBJ2-4; TRBD2 matches at 11 bases. The CDR3 consists of 15 residues. V gave up 0 bases and J gave up 8 bases; unmatched junction bases: 3. Germline CDR1 KGHSH, CDR2 LQKENI. CDR3 nucleotide sequence: TGTGCCAGCTCACCACCGGGTAGCGGGAGGGACATTCAGTACTTC. This codes for CASSPPGSGRDIQYF.

This chain links TRBV6-5 with TRBJ2-7, with TRBD1 identical over 9 bases. CDR1 is MNHEY, CDR2 SVGAGI, per germline. V lost 2 bases and J lost 4; bases outside the gene matches: 6. This CDR3 comprises 15 residues. The CDR3 coding sequence is TGTGCCAGCAGTTACCTGGGACAGGGAATGTACGAGCAGTACTTC. It is translated as CASSYLGQGMYEQYF.

The chain couples TRBV5-4 to TRBJ2-5; TRBD1 agrees at 8 bases. This CDR3 has 17 residues. CDR1 is SGHNT, CDR2 YYREEE, per germline (reference sequence). V gave up 0 bases and J gave up 5 bases; unmatched junction bases: 12. CDR3 region: CASSLVGGQGIQETQYF. DNA for the CDR3: TGTGCCAGCAGCTTGGTAGGCGGACAGGGCATACAGGAGACCCAGTACTTC.

The chain carries TRBV4-3 and TRBJ2-7, with D perhaps TRBD1 (6 bases). Germline loops: CDR1 LGHNA, CDR2 YSLEER. The CDR3 runs to 14 residues. V was clipped by 6 bases and J by 6 bases, with 18 bases between them. CDR3 nucleotides: TGCGCCAGCAGTCGGGCGGCTACAGGGCCCGAGCAGTACTTC. It codes for CASSRAATGPEQYF.

This sequence joins TRBV30 and TRBJ2-5, with D perhaps matching TRBD1 (6 bases). Trimming took off 0 bases at V and 5 bases at J, with 13 bases between the two ends. Germline CDR1 GTSNPN, CDR2 SVGIG (reference sequence). This CDR3 contains 14 residues. In DNA, the CDR3 is TGTGCCTGGAGTGTAGTGGGGGCTGGGGAGACCCAGTACTTC. Protein product: CAWSVVGAGETQYF.

The chain combines TRBV5-3 with TRBJ2-3, with D possibly being TRBD2 (5 bases). TRBV5-3 qualifies as an ORF whose function is uncertain. V was clipped by 0 bases and J by 4 bases, with 9 bases between them. This CDR3 has 14 residues. The chain's CDR3 is CARSLEARADTQYF. Written as DNA, the CDR3 is TGTGCCAGAAGCTTGGAGGCGCGGGCAGATACGCAGTATTTT.

This clone was counted once. This sequence joins TRBV19 and TRBJ2-1; TRBD1 matches at 8 bases. CDR1 and CDR2 from the germline V gene are LNHDA and SQIVND (reference sequence). CDR3 length equals 15 residues. The trim removed 7 bases at V and 5 bases at J, leaving 10 bases unmatched. The CDR3 reads CASKLRQGLNNEQFF. CDR3 sequence (DNA): TGTGCCAGTAAACTCAGACAGGGGTTAAACAATGAGCAGTTCTTC.

The gene calls are TRBV11-3 and TRBJ2-7; maybe TRBD1 (6 bases). In germline, CDR1 is SGHNT, CDR2 YENEEA. CDR3 length equals 14 residues. V lost 1 base, J lost 2 bases, and 9 bases lay in between. Here the CDR3 DNA reads TGTGCCAGCAGCTTAGGCCAGGGGCCCTACGAGCAGTACTTC. Translated, it gives CASSLGQGPYEQYF.

In this sample, this clone turned up many times. The chain recombines TRBV13 with TRBJ1-1, with TRBD1 as a possible D gene (5 bases). CDR1 and CDR2 from the germline V gene are PRHDT and FYEKMQ (reference sequence). The CDR3 is made up of 14 amino acids. V was clipped by 5 bases and J by 1 base, with 11 bases between them. DNA of the CDR3: TGTGCCAGCAGCCCTTACGGACAGAACACTGAAGCTTTCTTT. Protein product: CASSPYGQNTEAFF. Combining the CDR3 with reference TRBV13 and TRBJ1-1 gives the whole variable domain AAGVIQSPRHLIKEKRETATLKCYPIPRHDTVYWYQQGPGQDPQFLISFYEKMQSDKGSIPDRFSAQQFSDYHSELNMSSLELGDSALYFCASSPYGQNTEAFFGQGTRLTVV.

The rearrangement links TRBV27 to TRBJ2-5; 10 bases are shared with TRBD2. Germline loops: CDR1 MNHEY, CDR2 SMNVEV (reference sequence). The CDR3 is made up of 15 amino acids. After removal of 8 bases from V and 0 bases from J, the junction contained 6 bases not matched to a gene. In DNA, the CDR3 is TGTGCCAGCGGATCTAGCGGGGGCCACCAAGAGACCCAGTACTTC. This codes for CASGSSGGHQETQYF.

The chain is built from TRBV19 and TRBJ1-5; 7 bases line up with TRBD1. With 7 bases clipped from V and 2 bases from J, the junction kept 17 bases outside the gene matches. This CDR3 is 18 amino acids long. CDR1 LNHDA and CDR2 SQIVND come from the germline V gene (reference sequence). The CDR3 nucleotides are TGTGCCAGTAACTCTTACCCGCAGGGGGACGGGCGCAATCAGCCCCAGCATTTT. Amino acid sequence: CASNSYPQGDGRNQPQHF.

V gene TRBV5-1 combines with J gene TRBJ1-1; D is perhaps TRBD1 (5 bases). There are 15 residues in the CDR3. V was cut by 3 bases and J by 5 bases, with 17 bases left in between. Germline CDR1 and CDR2: SGHRS and YFSETQ. The CDR3 region has the DNA TGCGCCAGCAGCTATCAAACAGGTGGTGGGACTGAAGCTTTCTTT. Encoded protein: CASSYQTGGGTEAFF.

The rearrangement links TRBV7-2 to TRBJ2-7; D is unclear. This CDR3 has 16 residues. The germline V and J ends were trimmed by 1 base and 3 bases, with 16 bases remaining between them. Germline CDR1 is SGHTA and CDR2 is FQGNSA. CDR3 amino acids: CASSLVGSHPGYEQYF. Here the CDR3 DNA reads TGTGCCAGCAGCTTAGTGGGCTCCCACCCCGGCTACGAGCAGTACTTC. The full variable domain, its missing parts supplied by reference TRBV7-2 and TRBJ2-7, is GAGVSQSPSNKVTEKGKDVELRCDPISGHTALYWYRQSLGQGLEFLIYFQGNSAPDKSGLPSDRFSAERTGGSVSTLTIQRTQQEDSAVYLCASSLVGSHPGYEQYFGPGTRLTVT.

V and J are TRBV18 and TRBJ2-3; TRBD2 agrees at 10 bases. The CDR3 is 17 residues long. V lost 1 base, J lost 0 bases, and 4 bases stayed unmatched. The germline CDR1 and CDR2 sequences are KGHSH and LQKENI. The CDR3 nucleotides are TGTGCCAGCTCACCACTTGCGACTAGCGGGAGCACAGATACGCAGTATTTT. It encodes CASSPLATSGSTDTQYF.

The chain links TRBV5-1 to TRBJ2-1; no firm D call. CDR3 length equals 15 residues. V was shortened by 5 bases and J by 6 bases, with 18 bases between the two germline ends. The germline gives CDR1 SGHRS, CDR2 YFSETQ. The DNA of the CDR3 is TGCGCCAGCAGGTCGGGTGTGCTACTACGCAATGAGCAGTTCTTC. Its protein is CASRSGVLLRNEQFF. Full variable domain (remainder filled in from reference TRBV5-1 and TRBJ2-1): KAGVTQTPRYLIKTRGQQVTLSCSPISGHRSVSWYQQTPGQGLQFLFEYFSETQRNKGNFPGRFSGRQFSNSRSEMNVSTLELGDSALYLCASRSGVLLRNEQFFGPGTRLTVL.

This clone was detected only once. The chain recombines TRBV19 with TRBJ2-2; D possibly uses TRBD1 or TRBD2 (5 bases each). Trimming took off 9 bases at V and 7 bases at J, with 18 bases between the two ends. Germline CDR1 is LNHDA and CDR2 is SQIVND (reference sequence). The CDR3 spans 14 residues. CDR3 protein: CASGAFPGSGELFF. CDR3 sequence (DNA): TGTGCCAGCGGGGCTTTCCCAGGGAGCGGGGAGCTGTTTTTT.

V and J are TRBV7-9 and TRBJ1-5; a possible D gene is TRBD1 (6 bases). This CDR3 has 14 residues. The germline V gene encodes CDR1 SEHNR and CDR2 FQNEAQ (reference sequence). The germline V and J ends were trimmed by 3 bases and 3 bases, with 9 bases remaining between them. The CDR3 loop is CASSLDSFNQPQHF. CDR3 DNA sequence: TGTGCCAGCAGCTTGGACAGCTTCAATCAGCCCCAGCATTTT.

J is TRBJ1-5 and V is TRBV28, with D possibly TRBD1 on 6 matching bases. The length of the CDR3 is 17 residues. CDR1 is MDHEN, CDR2 SYDVKM, per germline. V lost 2 bases and J lost 7, with 21 bases in between. The CDR3 loop is CASSLNGAGQSGQPQHF. CDR3 DNA: TGTGCCAGCAGTTTAAATGGCGCCGGACAGTCGGGGCAGCCCCAGCATTTT.